What follows describes a single T cell receptor beta chain. These data belong to a study of T cell repertoires in cytomegalovirus infection. Study information: From public TCR beta signatures came an indication of both CMV infection and matching HLA type.

Germline loops: CDR1 MNHNS, CDR2 SASEGT. This CDR3 has 14 residues. Trimming removed 5 bases from V and 2 bases from J, with 13 bases in between. Using its own MiXCR run on the reads, TCRdb lists one record per CDR3 protein. Of fewer than 550,000 distinct CDR3 sequences in the sample, 26% were seen once. The rearrangement joins TRBV6-1 to TRBJ2-7; D ambiguous. This sequence originates from a human donor in good health (CMV status not recorded). Some clones in this sample may be carry-over from other donors' samples. The sequencing sample was made of PBMCs. The DNA of the CDR3 is TGTGCCAGCAGTTACGGGCAGGTCGCCTACGAGCAGTACTTC. This encodes CASSYGQVAYEQYF.